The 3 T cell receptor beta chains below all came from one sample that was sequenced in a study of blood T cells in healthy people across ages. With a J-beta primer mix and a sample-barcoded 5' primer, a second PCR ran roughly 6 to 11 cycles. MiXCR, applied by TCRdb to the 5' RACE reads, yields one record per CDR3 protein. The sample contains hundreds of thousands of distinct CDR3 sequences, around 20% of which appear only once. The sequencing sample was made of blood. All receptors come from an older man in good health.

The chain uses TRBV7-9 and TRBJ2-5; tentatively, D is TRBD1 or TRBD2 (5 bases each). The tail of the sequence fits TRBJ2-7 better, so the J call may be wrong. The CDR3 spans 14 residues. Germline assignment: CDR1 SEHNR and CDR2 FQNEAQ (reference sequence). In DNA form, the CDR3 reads TGTGCCAGCAGCCCACGGGGCAGCTACTACGAGCAGTACTTC. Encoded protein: CASSPRGSYYEQYF.

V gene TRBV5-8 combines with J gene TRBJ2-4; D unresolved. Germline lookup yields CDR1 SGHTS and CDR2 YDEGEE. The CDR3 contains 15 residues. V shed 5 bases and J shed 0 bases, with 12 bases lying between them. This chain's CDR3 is CASRHTNVAKNIQYF. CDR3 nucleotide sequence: TGTGCCAGCAGGCATACTAACGTAGCCAAAAACATTCAGTACTTC.

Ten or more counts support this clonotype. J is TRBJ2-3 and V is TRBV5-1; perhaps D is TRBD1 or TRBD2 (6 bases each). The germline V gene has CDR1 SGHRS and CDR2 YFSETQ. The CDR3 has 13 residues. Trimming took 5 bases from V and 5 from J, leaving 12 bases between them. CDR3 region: CASSIGGKDTQYF. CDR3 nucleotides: TGCGCCAGCAGTATCGGGGGCAAAGATACGCAGTATTTT.